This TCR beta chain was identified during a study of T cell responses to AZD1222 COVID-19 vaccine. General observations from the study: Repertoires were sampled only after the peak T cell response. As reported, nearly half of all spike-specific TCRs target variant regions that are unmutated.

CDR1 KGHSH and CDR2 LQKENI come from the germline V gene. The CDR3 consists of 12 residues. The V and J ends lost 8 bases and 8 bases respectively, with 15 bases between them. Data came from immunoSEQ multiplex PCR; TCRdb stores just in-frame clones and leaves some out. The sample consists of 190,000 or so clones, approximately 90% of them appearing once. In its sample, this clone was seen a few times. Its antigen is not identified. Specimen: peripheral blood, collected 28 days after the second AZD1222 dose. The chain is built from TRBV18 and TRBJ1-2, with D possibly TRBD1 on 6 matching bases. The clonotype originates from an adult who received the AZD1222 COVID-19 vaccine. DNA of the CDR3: TGTGCCAGCACTCGACAGGAAGGGGGCTACACCTTC. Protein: CASTRQEGGYTF.